This T cell receptor beta chain comes out of a study of post-analysis software for immune sequencing data. About the research overall: Relapsing-remitting, secondary progressive and progressive-relapsing forms made up the multiple sclerosis disease courses. Overall study findings and caveats: Controls significantly exceeded multiple sclerosis patients in normalized Chao1 diversity. Pronounced co-clustering by F measure was evident among identically batched samples. There were roughly 5 TRBV segments more frequent in patients than controls, and TRBV5-6, TRBV5-1 and TRBV20-1 were among them.

The library was made from cDNA and included unique molecular identifiers. Each batch of about 0.95 to 10 million T cells produced 400,000 to 650,000 cDNA molecules. TCRdb re-analysed the PCR reads in MiXCR, keeping a single row per CDR3 protein. In the table there are about 820,000 distinct CDR3 sequences, roughly half of which are singletons. Comment on this clonotype: Its antigen is unidentified.

The CDR3 has 13 amino acids. Germline V CDR1 and CDR2: DFQATT, SNEGSKA (reference sequence). V gave up 4 bases and J gave up 5 bases, with 12 bases separating them. The sample taken for sequencing was blood. This TCR derives from a girl under 18 with multiple sclerosis. V is TRBV20-1 and J is TRBJ2-4; maybe TRBD1 (6 bases). CDR3: CSATDRAENIQYF. The CDR3 DNA reads as TGCAGTGCTACGGACAGAGCGGAAAACATTCAGTACTTC.